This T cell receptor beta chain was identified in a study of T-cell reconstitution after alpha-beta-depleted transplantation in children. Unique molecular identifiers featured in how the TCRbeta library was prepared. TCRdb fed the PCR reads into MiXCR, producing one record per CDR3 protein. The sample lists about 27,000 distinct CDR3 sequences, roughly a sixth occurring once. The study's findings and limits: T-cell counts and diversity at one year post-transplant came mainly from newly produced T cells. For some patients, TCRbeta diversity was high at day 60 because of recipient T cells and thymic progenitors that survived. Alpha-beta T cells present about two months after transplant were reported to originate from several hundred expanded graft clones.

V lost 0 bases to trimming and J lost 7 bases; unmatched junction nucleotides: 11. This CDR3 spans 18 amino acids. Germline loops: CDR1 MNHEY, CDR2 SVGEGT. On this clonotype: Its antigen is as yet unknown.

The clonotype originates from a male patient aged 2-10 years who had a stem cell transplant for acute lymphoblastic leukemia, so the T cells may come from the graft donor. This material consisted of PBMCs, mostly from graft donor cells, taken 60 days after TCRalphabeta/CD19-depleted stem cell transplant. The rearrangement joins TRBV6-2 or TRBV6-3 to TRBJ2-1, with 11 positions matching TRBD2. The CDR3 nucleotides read TGTGCCAGCAGTTACTCGAGGGTAGCGGGAGGGCCCTGGAATGAGCAGTTCTTC. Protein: CASSYSRVAGGPWNEQFF.